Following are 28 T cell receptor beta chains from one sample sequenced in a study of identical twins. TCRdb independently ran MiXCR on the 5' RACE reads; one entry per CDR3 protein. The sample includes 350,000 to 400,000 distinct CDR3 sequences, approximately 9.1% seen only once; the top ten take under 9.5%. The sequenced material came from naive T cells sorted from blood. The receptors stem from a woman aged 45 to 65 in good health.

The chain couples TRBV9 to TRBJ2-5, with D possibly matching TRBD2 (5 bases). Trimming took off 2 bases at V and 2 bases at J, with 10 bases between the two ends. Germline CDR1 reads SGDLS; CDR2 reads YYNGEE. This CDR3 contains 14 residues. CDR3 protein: CASSVEAAQETQYF. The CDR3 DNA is TGTGCCAGCAGCGTGGAAGCGGCGCAAGAGACCCAGTACTTC.

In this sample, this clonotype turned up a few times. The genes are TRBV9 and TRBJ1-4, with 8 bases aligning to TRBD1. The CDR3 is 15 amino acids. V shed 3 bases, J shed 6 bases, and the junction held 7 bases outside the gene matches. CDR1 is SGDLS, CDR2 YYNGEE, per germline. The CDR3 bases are TGTGCCAGCAGCGGCCGACAGGGGTCGGATGAAAAACTGTTTTTT. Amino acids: CASSGRQGSDEKLFF.

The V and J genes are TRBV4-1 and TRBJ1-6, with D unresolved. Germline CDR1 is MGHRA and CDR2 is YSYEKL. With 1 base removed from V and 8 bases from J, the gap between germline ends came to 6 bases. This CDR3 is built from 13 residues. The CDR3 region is CASSQGVDSPLHF. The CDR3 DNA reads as TGCGCCAGCAGCCAAGGGGTTGATTCACCCCTCCACTTT.

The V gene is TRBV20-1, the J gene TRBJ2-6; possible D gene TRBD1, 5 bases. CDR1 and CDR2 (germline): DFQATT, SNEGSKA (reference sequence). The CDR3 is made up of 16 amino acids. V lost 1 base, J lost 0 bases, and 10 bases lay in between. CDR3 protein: CSARAVQDSGANVLTF. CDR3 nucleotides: TGCAGTGCTAGAGCTGTACAGGACTCTGGGGCCAACGTCCTGACTTTC.

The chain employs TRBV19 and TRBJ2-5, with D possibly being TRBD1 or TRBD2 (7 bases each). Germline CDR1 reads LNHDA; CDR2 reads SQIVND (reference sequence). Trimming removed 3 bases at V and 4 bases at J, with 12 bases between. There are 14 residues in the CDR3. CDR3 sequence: CASSIRGGTETQYF. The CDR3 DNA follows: TGTGCCAGTAGTATCAGGGGGGGCACAGAGACCCAGTACTTC. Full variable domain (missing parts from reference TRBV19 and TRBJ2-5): DGGITQSPKYLFRKEGQNVTLSCEQNLNHDAMYWYRQDPGQGLRLIYYSQIVNDFQKGDIAEGYSVSREKKESFPLTVTSAQKNPTAFYLCASSIRGGTETQYFGPGTRLLVL.

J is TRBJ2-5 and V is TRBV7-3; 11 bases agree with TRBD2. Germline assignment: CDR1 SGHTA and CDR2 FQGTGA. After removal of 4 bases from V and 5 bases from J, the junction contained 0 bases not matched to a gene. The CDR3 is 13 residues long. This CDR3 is CASSSSGRETQYF. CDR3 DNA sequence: TGTGCCAGCAGCTCTAGCGGGAGGGAGACCCAGTACTTC.

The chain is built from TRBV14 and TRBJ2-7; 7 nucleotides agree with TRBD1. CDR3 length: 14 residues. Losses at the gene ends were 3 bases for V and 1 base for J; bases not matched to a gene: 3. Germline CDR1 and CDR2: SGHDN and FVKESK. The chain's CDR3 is CASSQPGQSYEQYF. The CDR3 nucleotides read TGTGCCAGCAGCCAGCCGGGACAGTCCTACGAGCAGTACTTC.

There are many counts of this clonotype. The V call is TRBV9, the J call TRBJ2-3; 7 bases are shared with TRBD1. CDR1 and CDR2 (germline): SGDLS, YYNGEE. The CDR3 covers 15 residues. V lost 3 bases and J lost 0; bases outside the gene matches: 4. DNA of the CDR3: TGTGCCAGCAGCGCCCGGGACAGAAGCACAGATACGCAGTATTTT. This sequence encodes CASSARDRSTDTQYF.

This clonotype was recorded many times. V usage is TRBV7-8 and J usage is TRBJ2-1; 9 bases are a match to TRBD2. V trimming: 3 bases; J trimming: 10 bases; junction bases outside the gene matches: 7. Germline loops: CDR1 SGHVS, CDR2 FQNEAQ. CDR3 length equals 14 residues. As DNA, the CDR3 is TGTGCCAGCAGCTTCGGCGGGAGGGCGGGAGAGCAGTTCTTC. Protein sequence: CASSFGGRAGEQFF. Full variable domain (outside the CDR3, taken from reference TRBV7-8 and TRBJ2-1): GAGVSQSPRYKVAKRGQDVALRCDPISGHVSLFWYQQALGQGPEFLTYFQNEAQLDKSGLPSDRFFAERPEGSVSTLKIQRTQQEDSAVYLCASSFGGRAGEQFFGPGTRLTVL.

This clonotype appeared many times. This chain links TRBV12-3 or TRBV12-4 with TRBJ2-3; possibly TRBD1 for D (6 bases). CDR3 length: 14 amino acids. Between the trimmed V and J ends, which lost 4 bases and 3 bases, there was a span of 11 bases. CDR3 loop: CASSSGTTTDTQYF. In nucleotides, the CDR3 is TGTGCCAGCAGTTCCGGGACAACGACAGATACGCAGTATTTT.

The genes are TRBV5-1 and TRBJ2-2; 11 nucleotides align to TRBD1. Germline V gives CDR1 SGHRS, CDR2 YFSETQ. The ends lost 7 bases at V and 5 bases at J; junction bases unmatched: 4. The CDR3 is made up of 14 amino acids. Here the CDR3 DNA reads TGCGCCAGCTCGGGGGACAGGGGGACCGGGGAGCTGTTTTTT. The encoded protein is CASSGDRGTGELFF.

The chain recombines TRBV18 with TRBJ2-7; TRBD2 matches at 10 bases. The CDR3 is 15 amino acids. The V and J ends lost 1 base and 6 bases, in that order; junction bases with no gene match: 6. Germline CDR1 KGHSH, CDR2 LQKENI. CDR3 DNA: TGTGCCAGCTCACCACAATCTAGCGGGAGTAGCGAGCAGTACGTC. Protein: CASSPQSSGSSEQYV.

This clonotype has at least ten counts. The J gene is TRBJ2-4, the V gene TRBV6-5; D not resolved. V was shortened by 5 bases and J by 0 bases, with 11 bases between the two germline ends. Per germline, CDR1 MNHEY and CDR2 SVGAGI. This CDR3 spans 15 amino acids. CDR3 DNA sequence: TGTGCCAGCAGTCCTCACGACCTAGCCAAAAACATTCAGTACTTC. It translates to CASSPHDLAKNIQYF.

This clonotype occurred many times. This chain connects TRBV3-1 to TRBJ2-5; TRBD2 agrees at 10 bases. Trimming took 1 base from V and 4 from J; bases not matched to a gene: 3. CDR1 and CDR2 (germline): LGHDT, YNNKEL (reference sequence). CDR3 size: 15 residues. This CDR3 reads CASSQGQREGETQYF. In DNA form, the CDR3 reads TGTGCCAGCAGCCAAGGTCAGCGGGAGGGAGAGACCCAGTACTTC.

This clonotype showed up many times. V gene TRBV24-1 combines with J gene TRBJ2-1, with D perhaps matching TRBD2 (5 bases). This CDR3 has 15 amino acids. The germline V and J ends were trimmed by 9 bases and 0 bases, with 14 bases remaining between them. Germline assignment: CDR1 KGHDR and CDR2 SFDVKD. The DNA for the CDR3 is TGTGCCACCCGGTCCGGAGCGGACTCCTACAATGAGCAGTTCTTC. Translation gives CATRSGADSYNEQFF.

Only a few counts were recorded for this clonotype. The CDR3 protein is CASSLALDRNEQFF. The CDR3 bases are TGCGCCAGCAGCTTGGCCTTAGACAGGAATGAGCAGTTCTTC. The chain uses TRBV5-1 and TRBJ2-1; weak D call: TRBD1 (6 bases). Germline V gene sequence: CDR1 SGHRS, CDR2 YFSETQ. This CDR3 comprises 14 residues. With 0 bases removed from V and 7 bases from J, the gap between germline ends came to 11 bases.

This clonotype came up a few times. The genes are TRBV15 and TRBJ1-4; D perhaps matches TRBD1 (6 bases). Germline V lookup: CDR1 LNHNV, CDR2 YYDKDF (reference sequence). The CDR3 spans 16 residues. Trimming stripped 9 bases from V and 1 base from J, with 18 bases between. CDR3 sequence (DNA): TGTGCCACGAAAGGGGCAGGGGCGATAACTAATGAAAAACTGTTTTTT. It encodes CATKGAGAITNEKLFF.

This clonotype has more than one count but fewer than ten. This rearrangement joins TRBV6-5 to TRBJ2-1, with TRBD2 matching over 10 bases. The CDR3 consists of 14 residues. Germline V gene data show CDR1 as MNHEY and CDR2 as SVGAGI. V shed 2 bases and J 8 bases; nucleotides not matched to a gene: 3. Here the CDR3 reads CASSYVAGGYEQFF. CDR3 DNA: TGTGCCAGCAGTTACGTAGCGGGAGGCTATGAGCAGTTCTTC.

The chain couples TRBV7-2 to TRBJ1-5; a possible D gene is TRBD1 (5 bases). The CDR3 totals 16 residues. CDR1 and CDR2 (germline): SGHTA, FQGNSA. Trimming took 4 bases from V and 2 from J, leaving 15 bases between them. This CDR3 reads CASSYTATARNQPQHF. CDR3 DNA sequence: TGTGCCAGCAGCTATACTGCGACAGCCCGCAATCAGCCCCAGCATTTT. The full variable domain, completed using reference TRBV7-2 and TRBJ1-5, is GAGVSQSPSNKVTEKGKDVELRCDPISGHTALYWYRQSLGQGLEFLIYFQGNSAPDKSGLPSDRFSAERTGGSVSTLTIQRTQQEDSAVYLCASSYTATARNQPQHFGDGTRLSIL.

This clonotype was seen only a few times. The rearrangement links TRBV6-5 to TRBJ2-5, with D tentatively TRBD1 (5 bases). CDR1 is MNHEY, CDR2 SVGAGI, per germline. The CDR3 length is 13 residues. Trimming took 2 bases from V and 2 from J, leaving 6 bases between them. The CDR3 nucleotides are TGTGCCAGCAGTTACCAGGGACAAGAGACCCAGTACTTC. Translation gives CASSYQGQETQYF.

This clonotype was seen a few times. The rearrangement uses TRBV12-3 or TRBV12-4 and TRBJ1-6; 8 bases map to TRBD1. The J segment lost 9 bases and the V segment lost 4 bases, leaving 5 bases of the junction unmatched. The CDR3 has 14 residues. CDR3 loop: CASSSRTGTSPLHF. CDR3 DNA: TGTGCCAGCAGTTCCCGGACAGGGACTTCACCCCTCCACTTT.

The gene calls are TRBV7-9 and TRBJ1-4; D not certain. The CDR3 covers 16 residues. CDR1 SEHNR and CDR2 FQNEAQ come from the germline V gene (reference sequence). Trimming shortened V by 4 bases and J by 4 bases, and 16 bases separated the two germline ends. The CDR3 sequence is CASSSPVADFNEKLFF. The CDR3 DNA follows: TGTGCCAGCAGCTCACCGGTGGCGGACTTTAATGAAAAACTGTTTTTT.

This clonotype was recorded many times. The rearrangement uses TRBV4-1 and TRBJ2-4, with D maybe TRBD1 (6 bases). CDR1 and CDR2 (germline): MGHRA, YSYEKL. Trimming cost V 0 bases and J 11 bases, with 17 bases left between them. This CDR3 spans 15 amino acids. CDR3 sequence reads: CASSQEGNRAAVQYF. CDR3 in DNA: TGCGCCAGCAGCCAAGAAGGAAACAGGGCCGCAGTTCAGTACTTC.

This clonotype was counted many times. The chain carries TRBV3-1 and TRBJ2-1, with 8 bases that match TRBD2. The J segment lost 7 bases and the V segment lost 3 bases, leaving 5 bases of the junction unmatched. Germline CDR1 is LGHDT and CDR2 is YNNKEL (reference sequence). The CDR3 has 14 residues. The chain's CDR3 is CASSQGLVRNEQFF. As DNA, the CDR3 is TGTGCCAGCAGCCAGGGACTAGTGAGGAATGAGCAGTTCTTC.

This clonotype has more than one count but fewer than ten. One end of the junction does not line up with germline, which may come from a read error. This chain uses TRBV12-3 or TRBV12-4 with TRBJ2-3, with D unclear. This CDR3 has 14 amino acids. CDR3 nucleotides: TGTGCCAGCAGTTTGGCAAGAAGCAGAGATACGCAGTATTTT. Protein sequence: CASSLARSRDTQYF.

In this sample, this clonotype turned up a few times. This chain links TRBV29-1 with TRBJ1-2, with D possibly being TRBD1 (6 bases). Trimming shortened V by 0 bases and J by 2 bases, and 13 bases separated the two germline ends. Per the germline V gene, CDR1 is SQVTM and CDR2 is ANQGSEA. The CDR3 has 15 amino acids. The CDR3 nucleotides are TGCAGCGTTGAAGAGGGGGCCGGGGTCAACTATGGCTACACCTTC. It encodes CSVEEGAGVNYGYTF. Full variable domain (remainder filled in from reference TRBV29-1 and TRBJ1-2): SAVISQKPSRDICQRGTSLTIQCQVDSQVTMMFWYRQQPGQSLTLIATANQGSEATYESGFVIDKFPISRPNLTFSTLTVSNMSPEDSSIYLCSVEEGAGVNYGYTFGSGTRLTVV.

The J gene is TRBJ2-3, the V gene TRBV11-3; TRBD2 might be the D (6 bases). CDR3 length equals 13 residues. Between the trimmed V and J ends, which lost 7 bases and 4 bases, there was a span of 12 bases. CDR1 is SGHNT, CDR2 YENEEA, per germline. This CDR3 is CASNPRDSDTQYF. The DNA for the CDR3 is TGTGCCAGCAACCCCCGGGACTCAGATACGCAGTATTTT.

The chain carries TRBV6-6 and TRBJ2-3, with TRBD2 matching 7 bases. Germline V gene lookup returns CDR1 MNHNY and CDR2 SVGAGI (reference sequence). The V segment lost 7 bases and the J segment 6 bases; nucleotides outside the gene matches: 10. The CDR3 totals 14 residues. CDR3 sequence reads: CASNSGLKADTQYF. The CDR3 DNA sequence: TGTGCCAGCAATAGCGGGCTTAAAGCGGATACGCAGTATTTT.